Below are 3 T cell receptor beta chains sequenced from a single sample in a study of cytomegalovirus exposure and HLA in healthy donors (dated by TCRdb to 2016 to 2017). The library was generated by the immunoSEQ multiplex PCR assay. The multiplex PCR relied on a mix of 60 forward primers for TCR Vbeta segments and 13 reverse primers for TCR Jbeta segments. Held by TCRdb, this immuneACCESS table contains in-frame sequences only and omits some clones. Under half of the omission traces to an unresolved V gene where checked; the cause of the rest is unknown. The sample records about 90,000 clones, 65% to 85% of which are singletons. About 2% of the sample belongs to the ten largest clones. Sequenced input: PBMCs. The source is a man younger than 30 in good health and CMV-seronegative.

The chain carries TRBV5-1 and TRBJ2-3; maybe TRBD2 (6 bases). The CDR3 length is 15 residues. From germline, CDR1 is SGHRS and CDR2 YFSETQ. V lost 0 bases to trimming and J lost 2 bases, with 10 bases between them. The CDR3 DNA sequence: TGCGCCAGCAGCTTGGATTCGGGAGCCACAGATACGCAGTATTTT. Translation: CASSLDSGATDTQYF.

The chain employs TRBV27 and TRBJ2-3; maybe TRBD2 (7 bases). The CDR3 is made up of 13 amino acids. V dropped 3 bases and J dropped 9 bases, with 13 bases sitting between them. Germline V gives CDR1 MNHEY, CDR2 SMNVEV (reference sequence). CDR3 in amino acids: CASSFVSGGTQYF. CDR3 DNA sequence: TGTGCCAGCAGTTTTGTATCGGGGGGCACGCAGTATTTT.

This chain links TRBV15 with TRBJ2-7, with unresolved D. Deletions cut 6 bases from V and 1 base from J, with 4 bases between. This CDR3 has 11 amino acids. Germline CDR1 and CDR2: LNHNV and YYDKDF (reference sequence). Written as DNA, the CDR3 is TGTGCCACCAGTTCGTCCTACGAGCAGTACTTC. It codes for CATSSSYEQYF.